This T cell receptor beta chain originates from a study of blood T cells in healthy people across ages (dated by TCRdb to between 2014 and 2017). Background for the entire study: In model experiments, roughly one uniquely barcoded TCR beta cDNA molecule per two T cells was captured by template switching. To track age-related changes in TCR beta repertoire diversity, the study relied on deep sequencing normalized with unique cDNA molecular identifiers. Using the same blood draw, the study looked at two additional independent replicas of 1 million unique cDNA reads for two donors, one aged 18 to 29 and the other aged 80 or older. Four age groups were formed from the donors: young (average approximately 17 years), middle-aged (less than 40), aged (around 68) and long-lived (around 82).

From a lookup of the germline V gene (reference sequence), CDR1 and CDR2 are DFQATT and SNEGSKA. CDR3 length: 15 amino acids, cysteine to phenylalanine. This entry keeps only the CDR3 DNA: 45 bases, framed from base 1. Relative to germline, V is missing 4 bases and J is missing 2 bases, with 5 bases of the junction outside any gene match. Library method: 5' RACE. TCRdb names Illumina HiSeq 2500 as the instrument used. A second PCR of 7 to 11 cycles was run with a J-beta primer mix and a sample-barcoded 5' primer. A unique molecular identifier was introduced onto each TCR beta cDNA molecule by a template-switch 5' adaptor carrying 12 random nucleotides. Each sample yielded at least 2.5 million CDR3-containing paired-end reads. First-strand cDNA synthesis was performed from all RNA using the Mint cDNA synthesis kit, with priming by a TRBC-specific oligonucleotide. All cDNA was treated with uracil-DNA glycosylase and then went through a first 18-cycle PCR with the universal primers M1SS and BC2_uni_R. The original pipeline was this. For normalization, 1 million high-quality reads, each with a distinct molecular identifier, were randomly selected from each sample. Instead of being binned into consensus sequences, reads with shared molecular identifiers were discarded. MiTCR, with a Q25 quality threshold and the strictest error-elimination algorithm, was used for CDR3 identification, clonotype clustering and error correction. A nonparametric unseen species model using Euler transformation provided a lower-bound estimate of total TCR beta diversity. The public reads were reanalyzed by TCRdb: fastp trimming at Q25, MiXCR alignment, in-frame beta chains only. Identical CDR3 proteins give one entry, which carries the most common genes and DNA. It is TCRdb's table, rather than the study itself, that gives the V and J calls and clone size. The sample table records 550,000 to 650,000 distinct CDR3 sequences; around 27% of these occur just once. The leading ten clones occupy over 3.5% of the sample.

As regards this clonotype: The specificity of this receptor is unknown. Base-call qualities are not available, and no considerably larger clone is one nucleotide away.

The paper as a whole reports these results and caveats: Compared with the aged group, more naive CD4+ T cells, fewer expanded clones and increased TCR diversity were shown by the long-lived group, suggesting age selection. Because donor CMV infection status was unknown, age-related changes in expanded clonotypes were potentially confounded. Bulk unsorted PBMC profiling prevented conclusive comparison of naive and antigen-experienced compartments. As age increased, observed TCR beta diversity per million T cells dropped in a roughly linear way, and a significant reduction was already evident by age about 40. A strong correlation was found between observed TCR beta diversity and the percentage of naive T cells measured by flow cytometry. Estimates of total diversity based on one million sequenced T cells were considered lower bounds and underestimates.

The donors were roughly 38 Caucasian individuals from Russia, aged 6 to 90 years, who were systemically healthy. Each donor gave 9.5 to 10 milliliters of peripheral blood, drawn into EDTA-treated Vacutainer tubes. PBMCs were isolated by Ficoll-Paque density-gradient centrifugation, with at least 7 million obtained per sample. Trizol reagent was used to extract total RNA from PBMCs, with at least 5.5 micrograms per sample. For every donor, an aliquot of PBMCs went through flow cytometry to measure the percentages of naive CD45RAhigh/CD27high T cells. These data also formed part of another study, on T cells of mothers and their children. That second report states: The donors were nine systemically healthy Caucasian individuals, made up of three mothers and their six children. cDNA synthesis used all of the extracted RNA, with about 1.5 ug of RNA in each 15 ul reaction. Sample barcodes and 2-4 random nucleotides were added via the M1S primer in the second PCR. More than 9 million TCR beta CDR3 reads were obtained from each mother, and roughly 3.1 million reads were obtained from each child. In both related and unrelated pairs, thymic selection shapes the output of TCR recombination in a similar way, with inherited differences having only a minor effect. Normalized repertoire overlap was always slightly but never significantly higher in related than unrelated mother-child pairs. No persistent microchimeric T cell clones were found, with a detection sensitivity of 80 to 100 clones per million clonotypes. In the study, deep NGS was used to compare the TCR beta repertoires of mothers and children, and features distinguishing related mother-child pairs from unrelated individuals were sought. Mothers averaged roughly 40 +/- 4 years of age and children averaged 11 +/- 4 years. After adapters were ligated using NEBNext reagents, the libraries underwent 100+100 nt paired-end sequencing on an Illumina HiSeq 2000. To prevent cross-contamination, the mother and child libraries were prepared a month apart and were sequenced in separate runs. Each donor had between about 500,000 and 2,300,000 distinct TCR beta clonotypes identified. Naive TCR beta clonotypes were estimated from low-frequency clonotypes matched to each donor's FACS-determined naive share, without sorting.

The chain joins TRBV20-1 to TRBJ1-4; TRBD1 agrees with 9 junctional bases. Sequenced: blood. The source is a boy aged 2-15 years in good health. The encoded CDR3 is CSAMTQGATNEKLFF. The nucleotides are TGCAGTGCTATGACACAGGGGGCGACTAATGAAAAACTGTTTTTT.